This TCR beta chain was recovered during a study of blood T cells in healthy people across ages (dated by TCRdb to 2014 to 2015). The study in broad terms: In model experiments, template switching captured about one uniquely barcoded TCR beta cDNA molecule for every two T cells. Age-related changes in TCR beta repertoire diversity were measured in the study by deep sequencing normalized with unique cDNA molecular identifiers. The donors were split into four age groups: young (average around 15 years), middle-aged (about 40), aged (approximately 60) and long-lived (approximately 80). Donors of different ages were randomly distributed across sequencing lanes to avoid experimental bias. Two additional independent replicas of 1 million unique cDNA reads from the same blood draw were analyzed for two donors (one aged 18 to 29 and one aged 80 or older).

The CDR3, cysteine through phenylalanine, is 15 amino acids long. Only the CDR3 DNA stays, 45 bases, in frame from base 1. Trimming takes 6 bases off V and 4 bases off J; junction bases not matched to a gene: 8. From a lookup of the germline V gene, CDR1 and CDR2 are SGHTA and FQGNSA. For this clonotype: No antigen is known for it. Base qualities are not at hand, and no much larger clone is one base apart.

The library was prepared using 5' RACE. The sequencer was an Illumina HiSeq 2500. A second roughly 6 to 11 cycle PCR used a sample-barcoded 5' primer and a J-beta primer mix. A template-switch 5' adaptor carrying 12 random nucleotides introduced a unique molecular identifier onto each TCR beta cDNA molecule. Each sample yielded at least 2.5 million CDR3-containing paired-end reads. First-strand cDNA synthesis was performed from all RNA using the Mint cDNA synthesis kit, with priming by a TRBC-specific oligonucleotide. Following uracil-DNA glycosylase treatment, all cDNA underwent a first 18-cycle PCR with the universal primers M1SS and BC2_uni_R. In the original analysis: Normalization of each sample was performed by random selection of 1 million high-quality reads, each carrying a distinct molecular identifier. Instead of being binned into consensus sequences, reads with shared molecular identifiers were discarded. MiTCR, set to a Q25 quality threshold and the strictest error-elimination algorithm, was used for CDR3 identification, clonotype clustering and error correction. Lower-bound total TCR beta diversity was estimated with a nonparametric unseen species model using Euler transformation. TCRdb reanalyzed the raw reads on its own, using fastp at Q25 for trimming and MiXCR for clone calling, and kept in-frame beta chains. Rows with one shared CDR3 protein collapse into an entry with the most common genes and DNA. The V and J calls and clone size are TCRdb's, not the authors'. For this sample there are some 880,000 distinct CDR3 sequences; 30% to 45% appear just once. The ten largest account for 10% to 15% of the sample.

Findings and caveats that apply to the study as a whole: As age increased, observed TCR beta diversity per million T cells dropped in a roughly linear way, and a significant reduction was already evident by age around 41. Bulk unsorted PBMC profiling prevented conclusive comparison of naive and antigen-experienced compartments. Estimates of total diversity from one million sequenced T cells were regarded as lower bounds and underestimates. Because donor CMV infection status was unknown, age-related changes in expanded clonotypes were potentially confounded. Compared with the aged group, more naive CD4+ T cells, fewer expanded clones and increased TCR diversity were shown by the long-lived group, suggesting age selection. Observed TCR beta diversity correlated strongly with the percentage of naive T cells measured by flow cytometry.

Donors were a few dozen systemically healthy Caucasian individuals from Russia aged roughly 6 to 100 years. Approximately 9.3 milliliters of peripheral blood were drawn from each donor into EDTA-treated Vacutainer tubes. Ficoll-Paque density-gradient centrifugation was used to isolate PBMCs, with at least 7 million obtained per sample. Total RNA, at least 6 micrograms per sample, was extracted from PBMCs with Trizol reagent. For every donor, an aliquot of PBMCs went through flow cytometry to measure the percentages of naive CD45RAhigh/CD27high T cells. The rearrangement joined TRBV7-2 to TRBJ1-2; TRBD1 agrees with 10 junctional bases. Material for sequencing was blood. This TCR derives from a man between 18 and 35 years old in good health. In nucleotide form, the sequence is TGTGCCAGCAGTTTTTCGGGACAGGGGACCTATGGCTACACCTTC. Its coded protein is CASSFSGQGTYGYTF.